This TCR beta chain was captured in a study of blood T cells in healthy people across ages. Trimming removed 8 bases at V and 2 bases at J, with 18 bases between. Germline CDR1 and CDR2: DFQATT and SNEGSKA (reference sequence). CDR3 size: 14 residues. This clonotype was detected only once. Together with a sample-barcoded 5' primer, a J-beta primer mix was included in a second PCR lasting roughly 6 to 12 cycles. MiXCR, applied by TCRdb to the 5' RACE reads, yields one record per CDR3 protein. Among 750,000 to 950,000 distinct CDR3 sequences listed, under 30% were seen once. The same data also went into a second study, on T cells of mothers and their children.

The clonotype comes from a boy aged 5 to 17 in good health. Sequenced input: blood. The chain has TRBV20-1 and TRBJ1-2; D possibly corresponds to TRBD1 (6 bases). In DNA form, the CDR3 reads TGCAGTACCAGACCGGGACATGTGAACTATGGCTACACCTTC. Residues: CSTRPGHVNYGYTF.